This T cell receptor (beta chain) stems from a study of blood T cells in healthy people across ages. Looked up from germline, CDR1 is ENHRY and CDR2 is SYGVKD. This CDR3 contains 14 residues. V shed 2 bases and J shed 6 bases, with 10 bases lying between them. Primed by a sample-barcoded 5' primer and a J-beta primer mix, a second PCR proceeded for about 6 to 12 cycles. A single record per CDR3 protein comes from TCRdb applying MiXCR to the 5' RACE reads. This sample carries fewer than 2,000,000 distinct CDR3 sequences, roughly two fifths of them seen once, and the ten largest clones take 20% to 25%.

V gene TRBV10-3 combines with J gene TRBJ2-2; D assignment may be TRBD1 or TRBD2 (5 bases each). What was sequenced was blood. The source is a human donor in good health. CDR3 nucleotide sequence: TGTGCCATCAGTGAGCTCGGGGACCCCGGGGAGCTGTTTTTT. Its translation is CAISELGDPGELFF.